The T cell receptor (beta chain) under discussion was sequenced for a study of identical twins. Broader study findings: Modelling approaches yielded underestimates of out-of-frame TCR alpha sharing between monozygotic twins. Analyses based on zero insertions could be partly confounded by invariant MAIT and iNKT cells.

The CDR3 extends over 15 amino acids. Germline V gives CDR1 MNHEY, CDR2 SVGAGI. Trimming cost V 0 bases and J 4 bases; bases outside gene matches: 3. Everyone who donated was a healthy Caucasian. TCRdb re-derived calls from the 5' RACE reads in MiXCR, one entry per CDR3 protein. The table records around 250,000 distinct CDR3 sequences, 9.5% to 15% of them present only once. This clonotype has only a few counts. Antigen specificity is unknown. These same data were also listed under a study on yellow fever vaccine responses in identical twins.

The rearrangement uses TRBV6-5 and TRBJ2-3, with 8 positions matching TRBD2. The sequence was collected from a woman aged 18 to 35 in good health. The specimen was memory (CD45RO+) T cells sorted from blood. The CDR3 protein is CASSYSRGGPDTQYF. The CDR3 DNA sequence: TGTGCCAGCAGTTACTCTCGGGGGGGGCCAGATACGCAGTATTTT.